This T cell receptor (beta chain) appears in the sequencing data of a study of cytomegalovirus exposure and HLA in healthy donors. The study sampled nominally healthy donors, though unrecorded immune exposures were likely. PCR employed 60 Vbeta and 13 Jbeta primers. The method was immunoSEQ multiplex PCR; TCRdb's version includes in-frame clones alone and lacks a portion of them. The sample carries 170,000 or so clones, roughly 83% recorded once. Points from the study as a whole: In a later analysis, most CMV-associated TCR beta chains appeared HLA-restricted.

Germline CDR1 and CDR2: MGHDK and SYGVNS. Trimming left V 0 bases short and J 2 bases short, with 7 bases between. This CDR3 comprises 15 residues. To note about this clone: What it binds is unknown.

Input material: PBMCs. The origin of this receptor is a boy younger than 10 in good health and CMV-seronegative. V and J are TRBV25-1 and TRBJ2-2; D is undetermined. In DNA, the CDR3 is TGTGCCAGCAGTGAATATGTACTAAACACCGGGGAGCTGTTTTTT. It codes for CASSEYVLNTGELFF.